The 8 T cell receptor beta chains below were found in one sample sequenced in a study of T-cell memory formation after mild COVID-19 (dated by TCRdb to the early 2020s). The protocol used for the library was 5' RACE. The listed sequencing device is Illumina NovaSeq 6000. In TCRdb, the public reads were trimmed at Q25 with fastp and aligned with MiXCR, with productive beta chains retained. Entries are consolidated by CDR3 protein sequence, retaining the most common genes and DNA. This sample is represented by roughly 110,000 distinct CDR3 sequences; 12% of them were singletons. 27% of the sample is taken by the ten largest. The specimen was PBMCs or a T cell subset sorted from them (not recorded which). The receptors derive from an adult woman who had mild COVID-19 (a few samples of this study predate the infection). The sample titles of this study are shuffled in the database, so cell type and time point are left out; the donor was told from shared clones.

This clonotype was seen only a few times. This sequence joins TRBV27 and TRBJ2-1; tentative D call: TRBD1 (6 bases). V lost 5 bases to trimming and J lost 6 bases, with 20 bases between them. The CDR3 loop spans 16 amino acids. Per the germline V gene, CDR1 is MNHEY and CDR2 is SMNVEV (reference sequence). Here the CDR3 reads CASSPSQGDIGNEQFF. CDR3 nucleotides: TGTGCCAGCAGTCCGTCACAGGGAGATATCGGCAATGAGCAGTTCTTC.

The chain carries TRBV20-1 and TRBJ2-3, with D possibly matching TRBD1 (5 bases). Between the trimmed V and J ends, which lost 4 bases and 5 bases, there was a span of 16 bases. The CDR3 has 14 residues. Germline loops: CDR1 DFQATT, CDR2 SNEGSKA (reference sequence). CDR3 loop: CSATLDTPQDTQYF. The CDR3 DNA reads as TGCAGTGCTACGCTGGACACCCCACAAGATACGCAGTATTTT.

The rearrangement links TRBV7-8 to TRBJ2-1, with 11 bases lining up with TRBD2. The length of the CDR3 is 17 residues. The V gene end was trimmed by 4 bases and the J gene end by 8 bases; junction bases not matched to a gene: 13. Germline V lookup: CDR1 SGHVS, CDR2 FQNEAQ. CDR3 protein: CASSSPLAGGPGYEQFF. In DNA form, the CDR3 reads TGTGCCAGCAGCTCACCCTTAGCGGGAGGGCCTGGGTATGAGCAGTTCTTC.

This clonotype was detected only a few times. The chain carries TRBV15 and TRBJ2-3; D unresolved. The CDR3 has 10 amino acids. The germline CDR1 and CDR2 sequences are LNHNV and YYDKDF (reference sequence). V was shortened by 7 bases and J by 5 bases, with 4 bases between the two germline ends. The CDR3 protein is CATKGDTQYF. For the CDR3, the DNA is TGTGCCACCAAAGGAGATACGCAGTATTTT.

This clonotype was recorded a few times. The CDR3 loop is CASSVAGFWEETQYF. The CDR3 nucleotides read TGTGCCAGCAGCGTAGCTGGATTTTGGGAAGAGACCCAGTACTTC. This sequence joins TRBV9 and TRBJ2-5; no reliable D call. CDR1 and CDR2 (germline): SGDLS, YYNGEE. The CDR3 contains 15 residues. With 0 bases removed from V and 3 bases from J, the gap between germline ends came to 12 bases.

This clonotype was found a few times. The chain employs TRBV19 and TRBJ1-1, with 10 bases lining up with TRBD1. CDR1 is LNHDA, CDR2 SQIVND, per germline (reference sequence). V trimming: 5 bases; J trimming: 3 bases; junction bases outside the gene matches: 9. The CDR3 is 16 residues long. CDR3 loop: CASSLQTGGEDTEAFF. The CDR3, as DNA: TGTGCCAGTAGTCTCCAGACAGGGGGCGAGGACACTGAAGCTTTCTTT.

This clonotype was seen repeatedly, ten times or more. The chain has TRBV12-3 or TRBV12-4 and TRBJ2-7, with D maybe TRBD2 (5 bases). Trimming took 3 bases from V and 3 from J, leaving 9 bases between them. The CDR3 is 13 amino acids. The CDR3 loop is CASSLGASYEQYF. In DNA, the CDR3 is TGTGCCAGCAGTTTGGGAGCCAGCTACGAGCAGTACTTC.

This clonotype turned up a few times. Here the CDR3 reads CSARGMDSSYEQYF. The DNA of the CDR3 is TGCAGTGCTAGAGGAATGGATAGCTCCTACGAGCAGTACTTC. This chain uses TRBV20-1 with TRBJ2-7, with no clear D. The germline gives CDR1 DFQATT, CDR2 SNEGSKA (reference sequence). This CDR3 has 14 residues. Trimming took off 1 base at V and 0 bases at J, with 10 bases between the two ends.